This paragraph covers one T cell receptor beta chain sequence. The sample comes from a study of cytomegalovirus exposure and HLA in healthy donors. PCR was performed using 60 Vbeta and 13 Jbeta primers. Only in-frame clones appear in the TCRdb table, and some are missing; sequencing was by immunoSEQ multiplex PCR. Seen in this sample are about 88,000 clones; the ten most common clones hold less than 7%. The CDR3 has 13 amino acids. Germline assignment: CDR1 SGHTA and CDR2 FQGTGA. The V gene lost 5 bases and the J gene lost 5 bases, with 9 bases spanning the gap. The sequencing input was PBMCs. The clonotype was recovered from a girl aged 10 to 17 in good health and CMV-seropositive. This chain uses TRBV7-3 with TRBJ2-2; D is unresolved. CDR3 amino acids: CASSPPLTGELFF. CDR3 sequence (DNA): TGTGCCAGCAGCCCCCCCTTGACCGGGGAGCTGTTTTTT.